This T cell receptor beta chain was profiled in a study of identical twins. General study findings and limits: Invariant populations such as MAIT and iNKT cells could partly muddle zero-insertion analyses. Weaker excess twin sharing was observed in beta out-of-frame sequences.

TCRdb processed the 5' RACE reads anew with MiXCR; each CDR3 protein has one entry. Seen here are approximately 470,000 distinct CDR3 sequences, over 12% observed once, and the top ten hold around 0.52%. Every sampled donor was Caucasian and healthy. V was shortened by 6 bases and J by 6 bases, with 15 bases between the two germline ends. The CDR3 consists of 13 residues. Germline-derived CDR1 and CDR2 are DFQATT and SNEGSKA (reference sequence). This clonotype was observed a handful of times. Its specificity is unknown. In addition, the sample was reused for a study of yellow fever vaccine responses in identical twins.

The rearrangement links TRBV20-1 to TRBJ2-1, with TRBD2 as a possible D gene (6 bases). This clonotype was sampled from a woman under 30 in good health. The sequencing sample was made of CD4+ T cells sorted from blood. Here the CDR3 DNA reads TGCAGTGCCCGGACTGCGGGGACCAATGAGCAGTTCTTC. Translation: CSARTAGTNEQFF.